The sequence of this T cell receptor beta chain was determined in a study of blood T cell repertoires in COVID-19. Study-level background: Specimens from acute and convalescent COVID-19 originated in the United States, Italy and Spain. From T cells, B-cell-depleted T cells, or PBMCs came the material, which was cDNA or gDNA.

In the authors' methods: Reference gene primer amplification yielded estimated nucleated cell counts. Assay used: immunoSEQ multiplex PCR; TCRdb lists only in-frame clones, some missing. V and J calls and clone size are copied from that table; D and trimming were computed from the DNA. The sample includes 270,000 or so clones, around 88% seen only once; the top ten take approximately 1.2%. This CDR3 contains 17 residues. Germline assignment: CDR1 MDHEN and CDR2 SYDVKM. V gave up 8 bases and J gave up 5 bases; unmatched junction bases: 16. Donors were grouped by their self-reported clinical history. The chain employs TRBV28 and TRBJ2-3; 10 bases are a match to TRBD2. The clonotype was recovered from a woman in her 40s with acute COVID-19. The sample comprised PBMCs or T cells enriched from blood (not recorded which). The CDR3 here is CASSYGPWTSGEDTQYF. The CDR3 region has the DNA TGTGCCAGCTCCTACGGGCCTTGGACTAGCGGAGAAGATACGCAGTATTTT. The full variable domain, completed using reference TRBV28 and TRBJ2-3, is DVKVTQSSRYLVKRTGEKVFLECVQDMDHENMFWYRQDPGLGLRLIYFSYDVKMKEKGDIPEGYSVSREKKERFSLILESASTNQTSMYLCASSYGPWTSGEDTQYFGPGTRLTVL.